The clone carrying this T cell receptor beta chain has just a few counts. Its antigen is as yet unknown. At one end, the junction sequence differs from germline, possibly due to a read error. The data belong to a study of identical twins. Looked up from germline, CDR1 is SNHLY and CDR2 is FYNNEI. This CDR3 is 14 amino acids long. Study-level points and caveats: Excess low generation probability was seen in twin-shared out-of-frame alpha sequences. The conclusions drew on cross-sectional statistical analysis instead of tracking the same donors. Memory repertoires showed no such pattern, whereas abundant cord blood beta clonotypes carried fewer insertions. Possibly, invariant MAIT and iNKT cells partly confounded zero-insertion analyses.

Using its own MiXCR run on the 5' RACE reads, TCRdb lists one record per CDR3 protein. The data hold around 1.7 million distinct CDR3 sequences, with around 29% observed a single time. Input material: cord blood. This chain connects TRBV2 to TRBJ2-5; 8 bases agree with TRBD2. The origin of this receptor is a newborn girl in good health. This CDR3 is CASSEAGVMETQYF. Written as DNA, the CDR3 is TGTGCCAGCAGCGAAGCGGGAGTAATGGAGACCCAGTACTTC.